The rows below give T cell receptor beta chains drawn from one sample of a study of tumor-infiltrating lymphocytes in primary liver carcinoma. MiXCR, applied by TCRdb to the multiplex PCR reads, yields one record per CDR3 protein. This sample carries under 110,000 distinct CDR3 sequences, around 73% of them seen once, and the ten largest clones take about 12%. What was sequenced was liver tumor tissue from sampling region 2. These receptors all stem from a woman between 55 and 75 years old with primary liver carcinoma and hepatitis B virus infection. CDR3s include the opening cysteine and the closing phenylalanine or tryptophan. Fields, in order: CDR3 DNA, CDR3 protein, V gene, J gene, clone size, D gene. The D gene is left open where the match is weak. Where a row states a size, it is once, few, many or the class of an expanded clone; other rows omit it.

CDR3 DNA: TGTGTCAGCAGTGCCGGGACGGTGGAATACAATGAGCACTTCTTC; CDR3 protein: CVSSAGTVEYNEHFF; V gene: TRBV11-2; J gene: TRBJ2-1; clone size: once; D gene: NA
CDR3 DNA: TGTGCCAGCAGCGTCTCCTACGAGCAGTACTTC; CDR3 protein: CASSVSYEQYF; V gene: TRBV7-9; J gene: TRBJ2-7; clone size: few; D gene: NA
CDR3 DNA: TGCAGCGTTGAAGATCTTCTCCATAGCGCGAGACACAATGAGCAGTTCTTC; CDR3 protein: CSVEDLLHSARHNEQFF; V gene: TRBV29-1; J gene: TRBJ2-1; clone size: NA; D gene: NA
CDR3 DNA: TGTGCCAGCAGCCAAAGGGGACAGTCTGGAAGCACCATATATTTT; CDR3 protein: CASSQRGQSGSTIYF; V gene: TRBV4-2; J gene: TRBJ1-3; clone size: once; D gene: TRBD1
CDR3 DNA: TGTGCCAGCAGCCCGGGACAGCTATACAATGAGCAGTTCTTC; CDR3 protein: CASSPGQLYNEQFF; V gene: TRBV5-5; J gene: TRBJ2-1; clone size: many; D gene: TRBD1
CDR3 DNA: TGTGACAGCAGCCCTCGACTAGCGGGAGGGCCTTGGATCAGGAACATTCAGTACTTC; CDR3 protein: CDSSPRLAGGPWIRNIQYF; V gene: TRBV11-2; J gene: TRBJ2-4; clone size: NA; D gene: TRBD2
CDR3 DNA: TGTGCCAGCAGCATCAGCACAGATACGCAGTATTTT; CDR3 protein: CASSISTDTQYF; V gene: TRBV6-6; J gene: TRBJ2-3; clone size: many; D gene: NA
CDR3 DNA: TGCACCAGCAGCTTGGCCTCAAGGGGGGCCTACAATGAGCAGTTCTTC; CDR3 protein: CTSSLASRGAYNEQFF; V gene: TRBV5-1; J gene: TRBJ2-1; clone size: NA; D gene: NA
CDR3 DNA: TGTGCCAGCAGCGACCCGACAGGGGTTTTTGATGATGAGCGGTTCTTC; CDR3 protein: CASSDPTGVFDDERFF; V gene: TRBV11-2; J gene: TRBJ2-1; clone size: NA; D gene: TRBD1
CDR3 DNA: TGTGCCAGCAGCCGAGCCAGGGGGGACTACAATGAGCAGTTCTTC; CDR3 protein: CASSRARGDYNEQFF; V gene: TRBV12-3/TRBV12-4; J gene: TRBJ2-1; clone size: NA; D gene: NA
CDR3 DNA: TGTGCTAGCAACCAAGATGCTAGCGGTAACTACGAGCAGTACTTC; CDR3 protein: CASNQDASGNYEQYF; V gene: TRBV4-2; J gene: TRBJ2-7; clone size: NA; D gene: TRBD2